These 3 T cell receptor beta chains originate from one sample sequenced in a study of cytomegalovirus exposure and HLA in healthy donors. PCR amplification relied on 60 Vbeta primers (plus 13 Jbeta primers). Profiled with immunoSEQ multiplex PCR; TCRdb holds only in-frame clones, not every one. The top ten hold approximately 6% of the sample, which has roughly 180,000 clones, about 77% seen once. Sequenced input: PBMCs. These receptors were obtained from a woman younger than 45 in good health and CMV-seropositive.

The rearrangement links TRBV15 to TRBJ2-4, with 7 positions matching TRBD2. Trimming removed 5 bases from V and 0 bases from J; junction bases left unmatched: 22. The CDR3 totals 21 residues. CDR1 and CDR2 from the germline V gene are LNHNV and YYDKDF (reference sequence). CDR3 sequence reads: CATSPWGLATSSLLAKNIQYF. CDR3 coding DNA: TGTGCCACCAGCCCGTGGGGCTTGGCGACTAGCTCCCTCCTAGCCAAAAACATTCAGTACTTC.

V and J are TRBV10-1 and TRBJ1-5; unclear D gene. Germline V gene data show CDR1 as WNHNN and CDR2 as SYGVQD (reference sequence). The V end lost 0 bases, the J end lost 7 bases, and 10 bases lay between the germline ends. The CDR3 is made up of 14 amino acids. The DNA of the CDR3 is TGCGCCAGCAGTGAGTCGGGAGTCGGGCAGCCCCAGCATTTT. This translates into CASSESGVGQPQHF.

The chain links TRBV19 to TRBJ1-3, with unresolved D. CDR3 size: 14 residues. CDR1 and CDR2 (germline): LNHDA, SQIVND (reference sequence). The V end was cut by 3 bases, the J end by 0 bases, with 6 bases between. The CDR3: CASSMLSSGNTIYF. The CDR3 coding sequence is TGTGCCAGTAGTATGTTGAGCTCTGGAAACACCATATATTTT.